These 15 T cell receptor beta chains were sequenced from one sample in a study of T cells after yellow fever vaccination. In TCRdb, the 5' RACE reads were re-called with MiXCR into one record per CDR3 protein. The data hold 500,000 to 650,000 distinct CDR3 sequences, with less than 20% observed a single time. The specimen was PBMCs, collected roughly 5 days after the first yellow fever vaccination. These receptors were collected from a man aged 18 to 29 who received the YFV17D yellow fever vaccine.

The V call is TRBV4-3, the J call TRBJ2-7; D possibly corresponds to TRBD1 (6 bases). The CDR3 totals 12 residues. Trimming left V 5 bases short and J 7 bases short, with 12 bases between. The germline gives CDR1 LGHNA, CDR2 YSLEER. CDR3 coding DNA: TGCGCCAGCAGCTTAACAGGGAGAGAGCAGTACTTC. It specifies CASSLTGREQYF.

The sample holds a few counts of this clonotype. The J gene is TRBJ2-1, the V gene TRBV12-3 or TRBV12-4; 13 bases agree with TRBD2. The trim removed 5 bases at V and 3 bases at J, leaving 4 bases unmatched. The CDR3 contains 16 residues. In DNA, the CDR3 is TGTGCCAGCAGTACGACTAGCGGGGGGCTCTACAATGAGCAGTTCTTC. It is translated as CASSTTSGGLYNEQFF.

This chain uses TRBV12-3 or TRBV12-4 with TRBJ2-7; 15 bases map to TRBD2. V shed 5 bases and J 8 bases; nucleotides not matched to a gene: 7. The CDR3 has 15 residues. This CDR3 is CASSQGLAGGSQQYF. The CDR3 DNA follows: TGTGCCAGCAGTCAGGGACTAGCGGGGGGTTCGCAGCAGTACTTC.

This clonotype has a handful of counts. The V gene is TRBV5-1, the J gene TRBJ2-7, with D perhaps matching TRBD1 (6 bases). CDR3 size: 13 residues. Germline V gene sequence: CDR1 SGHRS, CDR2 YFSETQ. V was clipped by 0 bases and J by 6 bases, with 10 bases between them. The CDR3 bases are TGCGCCAGCAGCTTGGGTACAGGGTCCGAGCAGTACGTC. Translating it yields CASSLGTGSEQYV.

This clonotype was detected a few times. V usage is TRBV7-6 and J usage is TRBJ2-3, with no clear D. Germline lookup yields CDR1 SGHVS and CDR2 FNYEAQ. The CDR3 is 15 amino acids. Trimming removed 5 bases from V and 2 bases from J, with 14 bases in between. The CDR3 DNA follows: TGTGCCAGCAGCGCCGTCGATATTATCACAGATACGCAGTATTTT. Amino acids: CASSAVDIITDTQYF.

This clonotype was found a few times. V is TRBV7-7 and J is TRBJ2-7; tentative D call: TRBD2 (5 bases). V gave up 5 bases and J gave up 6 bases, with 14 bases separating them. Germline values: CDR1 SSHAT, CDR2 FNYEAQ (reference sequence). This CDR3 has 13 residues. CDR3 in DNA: TGTGCCAGCAGCCCCGGGAAAGCTACCGAGCAGTACTTC. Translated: CASSPGKATEQYF. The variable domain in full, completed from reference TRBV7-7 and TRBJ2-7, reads GAGVSQSPRYKVTKRGQDVTLRCDPISSHATLYWYQQALGQGPEFLTYFNYEAQPDKSGLPSDRFSAERPEGSISTLTIQRTEQRDSAMYRCASSPGKATEQYFGPGTRLTVT.

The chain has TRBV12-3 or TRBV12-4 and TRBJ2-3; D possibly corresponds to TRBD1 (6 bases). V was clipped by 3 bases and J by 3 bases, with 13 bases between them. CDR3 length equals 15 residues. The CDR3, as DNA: TGTGCCAGCAGTTTGTTGGGGGCCCCGACAGATACGCAGTATTTT. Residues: CASSLLGAPTDTQYF.

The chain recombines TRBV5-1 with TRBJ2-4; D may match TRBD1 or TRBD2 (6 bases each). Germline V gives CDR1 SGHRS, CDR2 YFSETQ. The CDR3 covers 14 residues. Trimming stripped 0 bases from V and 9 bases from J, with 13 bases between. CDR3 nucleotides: TGCGCCAGCAGCTTGGAGGGGGGCCGTACCATTCAGTACTTC. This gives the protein CASSLEGGRTIQYF.

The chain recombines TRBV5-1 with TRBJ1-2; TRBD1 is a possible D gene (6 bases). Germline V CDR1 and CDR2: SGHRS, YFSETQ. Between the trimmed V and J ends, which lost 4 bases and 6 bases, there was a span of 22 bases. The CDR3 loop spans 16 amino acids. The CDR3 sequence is CASSTEGRTASNGYTF. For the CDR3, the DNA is TGCGCCAGCAGCACGGAAGGAAGGACAGCGTCAAATGGCTACACCTTC.

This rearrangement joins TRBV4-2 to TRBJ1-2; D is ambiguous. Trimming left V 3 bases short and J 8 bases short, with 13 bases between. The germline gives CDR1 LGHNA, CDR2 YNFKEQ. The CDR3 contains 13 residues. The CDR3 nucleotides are TGTGCCAGCAGCCACGTAGCGGAGCAGGGCTACACCTTC. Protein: CASSHVAEQGYTF.

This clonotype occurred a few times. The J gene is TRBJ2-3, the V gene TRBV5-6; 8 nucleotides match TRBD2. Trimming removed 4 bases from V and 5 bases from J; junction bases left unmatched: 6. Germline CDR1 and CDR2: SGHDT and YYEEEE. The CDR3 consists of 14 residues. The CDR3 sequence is CASSASSGGDTQYF. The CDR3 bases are TGTGCCAGCAGCGCATCCAGCGGGGGAGATACGCAGTATTTT.

The CDR3 DNA reads TGTGCCAGCAGTCCGCCGCGCAGCAGAGCTAACTATGGCTACACCTTC. This sequence encodes CASSPPRSRANYGYTF. The rearrangement links TRBV12-3 or TRBV12-4 to TRBJ1-2; D unclear. V lost 5 bases to trimming and J lost 0 bases, with 16 bases between them. This CDR3 has 16 residues.

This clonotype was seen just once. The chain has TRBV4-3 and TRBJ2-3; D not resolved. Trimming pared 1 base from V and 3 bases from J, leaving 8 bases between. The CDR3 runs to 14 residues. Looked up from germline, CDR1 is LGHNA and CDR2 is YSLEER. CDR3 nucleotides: TGCGCCAGCAGCCAAGGAATTCAGACAGATACGCAGTATTTT. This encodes CASSQGIQTDTQYF.

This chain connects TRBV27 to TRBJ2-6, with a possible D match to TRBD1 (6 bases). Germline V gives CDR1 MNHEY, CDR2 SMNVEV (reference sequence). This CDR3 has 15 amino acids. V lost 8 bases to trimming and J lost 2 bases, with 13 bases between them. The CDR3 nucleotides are TGTGCCAGCGGGGGCTTGTCCGCTGGGGCCAACGTCCTGACTTTC. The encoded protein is CASGGLSAGANVLTF. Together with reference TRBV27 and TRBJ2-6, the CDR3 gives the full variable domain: EAQVTQNPRYLITVTGKKLTVTCSQNMNHEYMSWYRQDPGLGLRQIYYSMNVEVTDKGDVPEGYKVSRKEKRNFPLILESPSPNQTSLYFCASGGLSAGANVLTFGAGSRLTVL.

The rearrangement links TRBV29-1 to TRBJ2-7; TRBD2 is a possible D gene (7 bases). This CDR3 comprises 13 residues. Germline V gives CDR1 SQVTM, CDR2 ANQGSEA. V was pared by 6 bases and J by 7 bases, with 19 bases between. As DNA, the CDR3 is TGCAGCGTCGACATTGGGGGGGCAAGTGAGCAGTACTTC. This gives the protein CSVDIGGASEQYF.